This TCR beta chain was observed in a study of molecular identifiers for immune sequencing clone quantification. MiXCR, run by TCRdb on the PCR reads, gives a single entry per CDR3 protein. The table has about 100,000 distinct CDR3 sequences, over 30% seen once. This clonotype was seen more than once but under ten times. Material for sequencing was naive CD8+ T cells from blood, with Jurkat cell RNA spiked in. Subset indicated: FACS-sorted CD8+CD4-CCR7+CD45RA+ naive T cells. The sequence was obtained from a human donor in good health. Some libraries in this study had Jurkat cell RNA spiked in.

The CDR3 loop is CASSQDLKQGDTEAFF. The CDR3 DNA is TGCGCCAGCAGCCAAGATCTGAAACAGGGTGACACTGAAGCTTTCTTT. This chain connects TRBV4-3 to TRBJ1-1; D is perhaps TRBD1 (6 bases). Trimming shortened V by 0 bases and J by 3 bases, and 14 bases separated the two germline ends. This CDR3 spans 16 amino acids. CDR1 and CDR2 (germline): LGHNA, YSLEER.